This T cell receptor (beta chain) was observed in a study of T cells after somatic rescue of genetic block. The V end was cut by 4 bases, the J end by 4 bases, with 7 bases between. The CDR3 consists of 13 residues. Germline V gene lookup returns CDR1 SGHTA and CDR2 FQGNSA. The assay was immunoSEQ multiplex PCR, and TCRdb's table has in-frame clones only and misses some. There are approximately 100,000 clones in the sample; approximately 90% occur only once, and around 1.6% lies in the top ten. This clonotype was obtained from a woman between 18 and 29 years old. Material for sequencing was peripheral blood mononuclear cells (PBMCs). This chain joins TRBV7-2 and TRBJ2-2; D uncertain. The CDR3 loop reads CASSSIFTGELFF. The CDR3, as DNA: TGTGCCAGCAGCTCCATCTTCACCGGGGAGCTGTTTTTT. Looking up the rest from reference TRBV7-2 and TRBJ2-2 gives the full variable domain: GAGVSQSPSNKVTEKGKDVELRCDPISGHTALYWYRQSLGQGLEFLIYFQGNSAPDKSGLPSDRFSAERTGGSVSTLTIQRTQQEDSAVYLCASSSIFTGELFFGEGSRLTVL.